Only a few counts were recorded for the clone carrying this T cell receptor beta chain. Antigen specificity is unknown. Clones were read by immunoSEQ multiplex PCR, and TCRdb kept only the in-frame ones, dropping some. The data show approximately 72,000 clones, with approximately 84% seen just once and about 15% held by the top ten. Germline V gives CDR1 LNHDA, CDR2 SQIVND (reference sequence). The CDR3 has 19 residues. V was cut by 5 bases and J by 0 bases, with 20 bases left in between. This sample is drawn from a study of PD-L1 blockade in urothelial cancer. Whole-study context: When patients started atezolizumab at some point between 2014 and 2015, it was given at 1,200 mg intravenously every 3 weeks. About 90% of the 29 patients were men with bladder-origin urothelial cancer. Study results and caveats: In blood at 3 weeks, tumor-associated clones expanded more among patients with durable benefit.

As to time point: pretreatment peripheral blood. Patients were diagnosed with urothelial carcinoma, either locally advanced or metastatic. The receptor was derived from a man in his fifties or sixties with urothelial cancer. The sequencing here drew on PBMCs, taken around atezolizumab (anti-PD-L1) treatment. This chain joins TRBV19 and TRBJ2-6, with D possibly TRBD1 on 6 matching bases. The CDR3 nucleotides read TGTGCCAGTAGTTCCACATGGCTTAGGGGGTTCTCTGGGGCCAACGTCCTGACTTTC. Amino acid sequence: CASSSTWLRGFSGANVLTF.